One and the same sample provided the 21 T cell receptor beta chains below, sequenced in a study of cytomegalovirus exposure and HLA in healthy donors listed by TCRdb under 2017. Library method: the immunoSEQ multiplex PCR assay. For the multiplex PCR, a mixture combining 60 forward primers for TCR Vbeta segments and 13 reverse primers for TCR Jbeta segments was used. TCRdb's version of the immuneACCESS table is confined to in-frame rearrangements and falls short of the full clone set. An unresolved V gene accounts for under half of the shortfall where checked; the remainder is of unknown origin. The sample table lists 200,000 or so clones, 84% of them with a count of one. The ten most abundant clones make up around 0.25% of the sample. The sample consisted of PBMCs. These receptors were collected from a boy aged 10-17 years in good health and CMV-seronegative.

This clone was observed a handful of times. The chain recombines TRBV10-1 with TRBJ1-1, with 7 bases matching TRBD1. The germline CDR1 and CDR2 sequences are WNHNN and SYGVQD (reference sequence). Germline trimming cut 5 bases from V and 5 bases from J; bases unmatched to any gene: 8. This CDR3 contains 14 residues. CDR3 sequence: CASSLKLQGTEAFF. The CDR3 DNA is TGCGCCAGCAGTTTGAAATTACAGGGGACTGAAGCTTTCTTT.

This clone was observed a single time. V usage is TRBV19 and J usage is TRBJ1-1, with TRBD1 matching 10 bases. The CDR3 totals 16 residues. Germline V gene sequence: CDR1 LNHDA, CDR2 SQIVND (reference sequence). V was clipped by 8 bases and J by 0 bases; unmatched bases: 9. The CDR3 DNA follows: TGTGCCAGTCAAACCGACAGGGGGCGTATGAACACTGAAGCTTTCTTT. This encodes CASQTDRGRMNTEAFF.

The chain couples TRBV7-8 to TRBJ1-5, with a tentative D call TRBD1 (6 bases). The CDR3 has 19 residues. Germline assignment: CDR1 SGHVS and CDR2 FQNEAQ. The ends were cut back, 5 bases at V and 0 bases at J, with 23 bases in the middle. CDR3 sequence (DNA): TGTGCCAGCAGCCTACGCCCCCCAGGACAGACCTATAGCAATCAGCCCCAGCATTTT. Translated: CASSLRPPGQTYSNQPQHF.

The chain uses TRBV5-8 and TRBJ1-5, with D hard to call. The V end lost 0 bases, the J end lost 4 bases, and 11 bases lay between the germline ends. Germline CDR1 SGHTS, CDR2 YDEGEE. The CDR3 totals 15 residues. In DNA form, the CDR3 reads TGTGCCAGCAGCTTGGCCGTGAGGGTTAATCAGCCCCAGCATTTT. Translated: CASSLAVRVNQPQHF.

This clone was recorded once. The V call is TRBV9, the J call TRBJ2-1; 9 nucleotides match TRBD1. Germline loops: CDR1 SGDLS, CDR2 YYNGEE. J was trimmed by 10 bases and V by 4 bases; bases with no gene match: 12. CDR3 length: 15 residues. The CDR3 spells CASSSTGGGDWEQFF. The CDR3 coding sequence is TGTGCCAGCAGCTCGACAGGGGGAGGCGACTGGGAGCAGTTCTTC.

The V and J genes are TRBV19 and TRBJ2-6; D ambiguous. Between the trimmed V and J ends, which lost 3 bases and 0 bases, there was a span of 12 bases. The CDR3 has 17 amino acids. Germline CDR1 is LNHDA and CDR2 is SQIVND (reference sequence). CDR3 sequence reads: CASSILPWSSGANVLTF. For the CDR3, the DNA is TGTGCCAGTAGTATTCTCCCCTGGAGCTCTGGGGCCAACGTCCTGACTTTC.

This clone was counted once. The chain is built from TRBV4-3 and TRBJ2-3, with 8 bases that match TRBD2. Germline V gives CDR1 LGHNA, CDR2 YSLEER. V lost 1 base and J lost 5; bases outside the gene matches: 2. The CDR3 runs to 14 residues. This CDR3 reads CASSQAGGGDTQYF. In DNA form, the CDR3 reads TGCGCCAGCAGCCAAGCCGGGGGGGGAGATACGCAGTATTTT.

The chain employs TRBV6-6 and TRBJ2-7; no clear D. Looked up from germline, CDR1 is MNHNY and CDR2 is SVGAGI (reference sequence). Trimming left V 2 bases short and J 3 bases short, with 8 bases between. The CDR3 runs 13 residues. The CDR3 nucleotides read TGTGCCAGCAGTTACACAGAGAGCTACGAGCAGTACTTC. Translation gives CASSYTESYEQYF.

V is TRBV29-1 and J is TRBJ2-3; D is undetermined. V was cut by 2 bases and J by 8 bases, with 8 bases left in between. Germline V gene sequence: CDR1 SQVTM, CDR2 ANQGSEA. CDR3 length: 11 amino acids. CDR3 loop: CSVEFLLTQYF. The CDR3 DNA sequence: TGCAGCGTTGAATTCCTCCTTACGCAGTATTTT.

The chain carries TRBV10-3 and TRBJ2-7, with a possible D match to TRBD1 (6 bases). This CDR3 spans 12 amino acids. Germline V gene sequence: CDR1 ENHRY, CDR2 SYGVKD. Trimming shortened V by 6 bases and J by 3 bases, and 9 bases separated the two germline ends. CDR3 amino acids: CAIRQGSYEQYF. Here the CDR3 DNA reads TGTGCCATCAGGCAGGGGAGCTACGAGCAGTACTTC.

This chain uses TRBV15 with TRBJ2-5, with TRBD1 identical over 7 bases. CDR3 length equals 15 residues. Germline CDR1 is LNHNV and CDR2 is YYDKDF (reference sequence). With V trimmed by 4 bases and J by 1 base, 6 bases remained unmatched. In nucleotides, the CDR3 is TGTGCCACCAGCACCCTCTGGGACAGCCAAGAGACCCAGTACTTC. It is translated as CATSTLWDSQETQYF. The entire variable domain, with the rest obtained from reference TRBV15 and TRBJ2-5, is as follows: DAMVIQNPRYQVTQFGKPVTLSCSQTLNHNVMYWYQQKSSQAPKLLFHYYDKDFNNEADTPDNFQSRRPNTSFCFLDIRSPGLGDTAMYLCATSTLWDSQETQYFGPGTRLLVL.

This clone occurred once. The CDR3 region has the DNA TGTGCCAGCAGTTACCGGGAATACTACGAGCAGTACTTC. As protein: CASSYREYYEQYF. The rearrangement links TRBV6-6 to TRBJ2-7, with a possible D match to TRBD2 (5 bases). Trimming left V 2 bases short and J 3 bases short, with 8 bases between. The CDR3 runs to 13 residues. Germline V lookup: CDR1 MNHNY, CDR2 SVGAGI (reference sequence).

V usage is TRBV5-1 and J usage is TRBJ2-2; TRBD2 might be the D (6 bases). This CDR3 is 18 amino acids long. Deletions cut 2 bases from V and 1 base from J, with 18 bases between. CDR1 and CDR2 from the germline V gene are SGHRS and YFSETQ. Written as DNA, the CDR3 is TGCGCCAGCAGCTTAGTGGGTCCCCGGAGGGGGAACACCGGGGAGCTGTTTTTT. It specifies CASSLVGPRRGNTGELFF.

The chain carries TRBV27 and TRBJ2-7; 8 bases match TRBD1. Germline CDR1 reads MNHEY; CDR2 reads SMNVEV (reference sequence). This CDR3 contains 14 residues. V was pared by 2 bases and J by 6 bases, with 6 bases of the junction left unmatched. The CDR3: CASSLVGQGSEQYF. The CDR3, as DNA: TGTGCCAGCAGTTTAGTCGGACAGGGAAGCGAGCAGTACTTC.

This chain connects TRBV21-1 to TRBJ2-5; the table's D call, TRBD1, was not checked against the DNA. TRBV21-1 has pseudogene status. This CDR3 region has 15 residues. CDR3 protein: CASNSTGIESETQYF. In DNA form, the CDR3 reads TGTGCCAGCAATTCGACAGGGATTGAGTCGGAGACCCAGTACTTC.

CDR3 sequence reads: CACLAASTDTQYF. Here the CDR3 DNA reads TGTGCCTGCCTAGCGGCAAGCACAGATACGCAGTATTTT. The chain joins TRBV30 to TRBJ2-3; 7 nucleotides line up with TRBD2. The CDR3 spans 13 residues. After removal of 6 bases from V and 0 bases from J, the junction contained 3 bases not matched to a gene. CDR1 GTSNPN and CDR2 SVGIG come from the germline V gene (reference sequence).

The chain has TRBV7-9 and TRBJ2-7, with a possible D match to TRBD2 (5 bases). V was trimmed by 1 base and J by 0 bases, leaving 7 bases between them. The CDR3 totals 14 residues. Germline assignment: CDR1 SEHNR and CDR2 FQNEAQ (reference sequence). The CDR3 spells CASSLDRGSYEQYF. In DNA, the CDR3 is TGTGCCAGCAGCTTAGATCGGGGCTCCTACGAGCAGTACTTC.

The chain employs TRBV23-1 and TRBJ1-1; the match to TRBD1 covers 7 bases. Being an ORF, TRBV23-1 has a function that is uncertain. Trimming took 6 bases from V and 2 from J; bases not matched to a gene: 12. The CDR3 contains 16 residues. The CDR3 bases are TGCGCCAGCAGCTATCCCGGGACAGACTTTAACACTGAAGCTTTCTTT. It codes for CASSYPGTDFNTEAFF.

This chain links TRBV5-4 with TRBJ2-5; D not certain. The last part of the DNA fits TRBJ2-7 better; the J call may be wrong. Per germline, CDR1 SGHNT and CDR2 YYREEE (reference sequence). The CDR3 consists of 12 residues. The CDR3 region is CASSLYSYEQYF. In nucleotides, the CDR3 is TGTGCCAGCAGCTTGTATTCCTACGAGCAGTACTTC.

This sequence joins TRBV5-6 and TRBJ2-1; D perhaps matches TRBD1 (6 bases). Trimming left V 4 bases short and J 4 bases short, with 12 bases between. CDR3 size: 14 residues. Germline V gives CDR1 SGHDT, CDR2 YYEEEE. The CDR3 loop reads CASSPGTNYNEQFF. CDR3 nucleotides: TGTGCCAGCAGCCCGGGGACAAATTACAATGAGCAGTTCTTC.

This clone is a singleton in its sample. The V call is TRBV7-3, the J call TRBJ2-3, with 7 bases fitting TRBD1. CDR1 is SGHTA, CDR2 FQGTGA, per germline. This CDR3 contains 15 residues. Trimming removed 5 bases from V and 6 bases from J; junction bases left unmatched: 11. CDR3 protein: CASSAGTEMGDTQYF. For the CDR3, the DNA is TGTGCCAGCAGCGCCGGGACAGAAATGGGGGATACGCAGTATTTT.